This entry concerns a single T cell receptor beta chain. Its antigen remains undetermined. No base qualities exist here, and no much larger clone lies one base off it. This record belongs to a study of radiation and T cells in renal cell carcinoma (dated by TCRdb to about 2020). Some background on the complete study: The samples were obtained from a clinical trial, where primary renal cell carcinomas were treated with 15 Gy stereotactic body radiation therapy and then removed by nephrectomy 4 weeks afterward. In total, fewer than 55 samples, comprising some 25 tumors and around 27 peripheral blood samples, were subjected to TCR beta sequencing. A total of about 4 million unique CDR3 nucleotide sequences, encoding 2.7 million or so unique CDR3 amino acid sequences, were found across all 55 or so samples.

Results the study describes overall, beyond this receptor: Because pretreatment tumor biopsies were not available, the study could not determine whether clonotypes were already present within the tumor at baseline. Dynamics of the blood repertoire were not tracked past 4 weeks after treatment. In blood, the top tumor clonotypes increased between baseline and 2 weeks post-radiation and then shrank by 4 weeks, which suggests that tumor-resident clones expanded only transiently. Effects of radiation dose or scheduling on the TCR repertoire could not be addressed with the single-armed trial design.

The immunoSEQ kit was used, according to the manufacturer's recommendations, to generate TCR beta libraries from genomic DNA. Library preparation used a first multiplex PCR with proprietary primers, then a second PCR adding unique barcodes, with bead cleanups after each round. A positive control reaction and a negative control reaction, both provided in the kit, were run with every batch of samples. The final libraries were assessed on an Agilent 4200 TapeStation D1000 ScreenTape, pooled by volume, and quantified by qPCR. Sequencing ran on an Illumina NextSeq500 with a MidOutput 150-cycle cartridge, using 156 Read1 and 15 Index1 cycles with kit custom primers. The pooled library was loaded at 1.0 pM with around 20% PhiX control spiked in. The original pipeline was this. Vendor-processed data were analyzed in R, with a clonotype defined as all T cells sharing the same CDR3 nucleotide sequence. For clone abundance analyses, frequencies were normalized to the 10,000 most abundant clones in each sample. Public T cell clones, which averaged fewer than five per sample, were removed prior to analysis. A difference in abundance of at least 32-fold between compartments was used to define tumor-enriched and baseline blood-enriched clonotypes. Clonotypes expanded or contracted between blood time points were identified with a beta-binomial differential abundance model. Tumor-blood repertoire similarity was measured with the Baroni-Urbani and Buser coefficient, and groups were compared using two-tailed Wilcoxon tests in R. Not all clones reach the TCRdb copy of this immuneACCESS table, which keeps in-frame sequences only. Checked studies attribute under half of the gap to unresolved V genes and leave the rest unexplained. That table is the source of V, J and clone size, and D and trimming were worked out from the DNA. This sample comprises 20,000 to 25,000 clones, over 70% of them detected only once. About 37% of the sample is in the top ten clones.

For this chain, trimming is 3 bases at the V end and 5 bases at the J end, and the number of junction bases without a gene match is 4. CDR1 SGHDN and CDR2 FVKESK are derived from the germline V gene. Including the terminal cysteine and phenylalanine, the CDR3 comprises 16 residues. Only the CDR3 DNA is retained, 48 bases long and in frame from the first base. In the paper's terms, the time point label means: baseline pretreatment blood. The sample's treatment or condition, from its label and the paper: 15 Gy SBRT to primary tumor, nephrectomy 4 weeks later. To follow tumor-enriched clonotypes, peripheral blood was collected serially from radiation-treated patients at baseline and again at 2 weeks and 4 weeks after SBRT. Every patient's renal cell carcinoma showed clear cell pathology. The QIAamp DNA Blood Mini Kit (Qiagen) was used to prepare genomic DNA for TCR sequencing. Samples were included in the analyses only if all quality control checks were passed.

The receptor chain draws on TRBV14 and TRBJ2-6; TRBD2 agrees with 10 junctional bases. This receptor was identified in a man in his 60s with renal cell carcinoma. This specimen consisted of blood, obtained from a patient whose treatment included radiotherapy and nephrectomy. The CDR3 has the sequence CASSQLAGVWANVLTF. DNA sequence: TGTGCCAGCAGCCAGCTAGCGGGAGTATGGGCCAACGTCCTGACTTTC. The full variable domain, with segments outside the CDR3 supplied by the reference TRBV14 and TRBJ2-6 proteins, appears as EAGVTQFPSHSVIEKGQTVTLRCDPISGHDNLYWYRRVMGKEIKFLLHFVKESKQDESGMPNNRFLAERTGGTYSTLKVQPAELEDSGVYFCASSQLAGVWANVLTFGAGSRLTVL.